This TCR beta chain was sequenced during a study of T cells expressing NK-cell markers. Study summary: It was sorted CD3+CD56+NKG2C+, CD3+CD56+NKG2C- and CD3+CD56-NKG2C+ T cells that supplied the TCR beta repertoires.

The CDR3 is 15 residues long. Germline V gene sequence: CDR1 LNHDA, CDR2 SQIVND (reference sequence). TCRdb processed the 5' RACE reads again and assigns one entry to each CDR3 protein, with no DNA. Here the sample table reports about 460,000 distinct CDR3 sequences. Study-wide findings and caveats: These same clonotypes (in several donors) also led the CD3+CD56-NKG2C+ fraction.

Remarks on this clonotype: Its antigen remains unknown.

The sample taken for sequencing was blood T cells: a sorted CD56 or NKG2C T cell subset, CD4+ or CD8+ T cells, or bulk PBMC T cells (not recorded which). The sequence was obtained from a woman between 45 and 65 years old in good health. V gene TRBV19 combines with J gene TRBJ1-1. The CDR3 spells CASSISPSQNTEAFF. Based on the CDR3 plus reference TRBV19 and TRBJ1-1, the full variable domain is DGGITQSPKYLFRKEGQNVTLSCEQNLNHDAMYWYRQDPGQGLRLIYYSQIVNDFQKGDIAEGYSVSREKKESFPLTVTSAQKNPTAFYLCASSISPSQNTEAFFGQGTRLTVV.